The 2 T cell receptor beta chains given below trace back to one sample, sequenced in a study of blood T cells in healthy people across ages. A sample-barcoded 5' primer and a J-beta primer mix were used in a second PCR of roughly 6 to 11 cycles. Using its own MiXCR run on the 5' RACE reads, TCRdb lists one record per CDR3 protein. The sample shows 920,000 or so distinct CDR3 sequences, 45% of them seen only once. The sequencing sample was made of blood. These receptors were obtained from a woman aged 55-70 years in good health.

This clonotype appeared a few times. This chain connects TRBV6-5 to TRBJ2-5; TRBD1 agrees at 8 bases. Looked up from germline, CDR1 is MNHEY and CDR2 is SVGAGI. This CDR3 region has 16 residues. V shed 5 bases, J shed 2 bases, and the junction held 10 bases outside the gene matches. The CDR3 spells CASSRTGSSVQETQYF. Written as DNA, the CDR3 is TGTGCCAGCAGTCGGACAGGGAGCTCGGTACAAGAGACCCAGTACTTC.

The CDR3 sequence: CASSLAGRAGRETQYF. Written as DNA, the CDR3 is TGTGCCAGCAGCTTAGCGGGACGAGCGGGAAGGGAGACCCAGTACTTC. The chain combines TRBV7-9 with TRBJ2-5; TRBD2 aligns across 7 bases. Germline V gene data show CDR1 as SEHNR and CDR2 as FQNEAQ (reference sequence). After removal of 0 bases from V and 5 bases from J, the junction contained 9 bases not matched to a gene. CDR3 length equals 16 residues.